The sequence of this TCR beta chain was determined in a study of neurological immune-mediated disorders. Overall study context: Multiple sclerosis patients numbered around 35, of whom some 31 were relapsing-remitting and 3 secondary progressive. Points from the study as a whole: The absence of any CDR3 amino acid sequence shared by expanded clones across subjects suggests that repertoires were private in all groups.

This clonotype has ten or more counts. Antigen unknown. The cDNA was produced through 5'RACE with 10-nucleotide random UMIs. TCRdb independently ran MiXCR on the 5' RACE reads; one entry per CDR3 protein. The table includes about 54,000 distinct CDR3 sequences, around 3.8% detected once. The cell input for sorted libraries was around 1 million, and those cells were CD4+ or CD8+ T cells. This CDR3 comprises 15 residues. CDR1 and CDR2 from the germline V gene are SGHRS and YFSETQ. Trimming shortened V by 2 bases and J by 5 bases, and 14 bases separated the two germline ends. The source is a middle-aged woman with multiple sclerosis. Sequencing input: CD4+ T cells from blood. This sequence joins TRBV5-1 and TRBJ2-4; weak D call: TRBD1 (5 bases). CDR3 DNA sequence: TGCGCCAGCAGCTTTTTATCAGGGCAGGAAAACATTCAGTACTTC. Its protein product is CASSFLSGQENIQYF.